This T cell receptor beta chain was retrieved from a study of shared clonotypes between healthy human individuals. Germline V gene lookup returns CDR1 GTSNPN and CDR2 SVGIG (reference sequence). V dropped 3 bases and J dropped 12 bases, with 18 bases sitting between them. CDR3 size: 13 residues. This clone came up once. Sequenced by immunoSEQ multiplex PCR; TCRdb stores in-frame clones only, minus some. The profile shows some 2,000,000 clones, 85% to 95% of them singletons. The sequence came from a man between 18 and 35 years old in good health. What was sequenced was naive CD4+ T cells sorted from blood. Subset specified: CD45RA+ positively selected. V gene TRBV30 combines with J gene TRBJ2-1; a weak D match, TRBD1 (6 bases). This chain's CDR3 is CAWSAQKRTVQFF. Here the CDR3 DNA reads TGTGCCTGGAGCGCACAGAAGAGGACAGTGCAGTTCTTC. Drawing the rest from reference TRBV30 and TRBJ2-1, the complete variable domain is SQTIHQWPATLVQPVGSPLSLECTVEGTSNPNLYWYRQAAGRGLQLLFYSVGIGQISSEVPQNLSASRPQDRQFILSSKKLLLSDSGFYLCAWSAQKRTVQFFGPGTRLTVL.